Here is one T cell receptor beta chain with its context. Antigen specificity is unknown. These data originate in a study of response to subunit inactivated influenza vaccine. Points from the study as a whole: There was a suggestion from the authors that each seasonal influenza vaccination recruits few new T cells.

TCRdb re-called the RT-PCR reads with MiXCR, one entry per CDR3 protein. The table includes 550,000 to 800,000 distinct CDR3 sequences, about 15% detected once. The CDR3 spans 15 residues. Germline V gives CDR1 KGHSH, CDR2 LQKENI. The V gene lost 1 base and the J gene lost 4 bases, with 13 bases spanning the gap. The chain joins TRBV18 to TRBJ1-2; D unclear. This receptor was identified in a man between 50 and 59 years old who received an inactivated influenza vaccine. The input for sequencing was PBMCs from blood, taken roughly 12 days after vaccination. Written as DNA, the CDR3 is TGTGCCAGCTCACCACTCCCCGCAGTCCCCTATGGCTACACCTTC. Translating it yields CASSPLPAVPYGYTF.